The rows below give T cell receptor beta chains drawn from one sample of a study of blood T cell repertoires in COVID-19. Only in-frame clones appear in the TCRdb table, and some are missing; sequencing was by immunoSEQ multiplex PCR. The sample shows hundreds of thousands of clones, approximately 85% of them seen only once. Sequencing was done on a sample of PBMCs or T cells enriched from blood (not recorded which). Receptors originate from a woman in her twenties or thirties who had recovered from COVID-19. The CDR3 runs from the conserved cysteine through the conserved F or W. The order of the fields is clone size, D gene, CDR3 length, J gene, V gene, CDR3 protein, CDR3 DNA. A D gene is named only where the DNA matches it firmly. Some rows mark clone size as missing; the rest say once, few, many or name a class of expanded clone.

>NA|NA|15|TRBJ2-2|TRBV11-2
CASSLVGGNAGELFF
TGTGCCAGCAGCTTAGTGGGGGGAAACGCCGGGGAGCTGTTTTTT
>NA|NA|13|TRBJ1-5|TRBV24-1
CATSGSGNQPQHF
TGTGCCACCAGTGGGTCAGGGAATCAGCCCCAGCATTTT
>NA|TRBD1|14|TRBJ2-7|TRBV5-1
CASSPTGGIYEQYF
TGCGCCAGCAGCCCGACAGGGGGGATCTACGAGCAGTACTTC
>NA|NA|15|TRBJ2-2|TRBV7-7
CASSFSGAFTGELFF
TGTGCTAGCAGCTTCTCAGGGGCCTTCACCGGGGAGCTGTTTTTT
>once|TRBD2|15|TRBJ2-3|TRBV6-5
CAGQTSGQYTDTQYF
TGTGCCGGCCAAACTAGCGGGCAATACACAGATACGCAGTATTTT
>NA|TRBD2|16|TRBJ2-7|TRBV11-2
CASSAWTSGSLYEQYF
TGTGCCAGCAGCGCCTGGACTAGCGGGAGTCTTTACGAGCAGTACTTC
>once|NA|14|TRBJ1-1|TRBV5-1
CASSLLSLNTEAFF
TGCGCCAGCAGCTTGTTATCTTTGAACACTGAAGCTTTCTTT
>NA|NA|13|TRBJ2-7|TRBV10-2
CASSPTRMGEQYF
TGCGCCAGCAGTCCGACTAGAATGGGAGAGCAGTACTTC
>NA|TRBD1|15|TRBJ1-1|TRBV24-1
CATSRDRGGDTEAFF
TGTGCCACCAGTAGGGACAGGGGAGGGGACACTGAAGCTTTCTTT
>NA|TRBD1|14|TRBJ2-2|TRBV5-1
CASSGGQGTGELFF
TGCGCCAGCAGCGGAGGACAGGGCACCGGGGAGCTGTTTTTT
>NA|TRBD1|13|TRBJ1-1|TRBV11-2
CASSKRTGDEAFF
TGTGCCAGCAGCAAAAGGACAGGGGATGAAGCTTTCTTT
>once|NA|17|TRBJ1-6|TRBV6-6
CASSLGSRSSYNSPLHF
TGTGCCAGCAGTCTAGGGAGTAGGAGCTCCTATAATTCACCCCTCCACTTT
>NA|NA|13|TRBJ2-5|TRBV19
CASSIYREETQYF
TGTGCCAGTAGTATCTACAGAGAAGAGACCCAGTACTTC
>NA|TRBD1|18|TRBJ2-3|TRBV6-2/TRBV6-3
CASSYPVWRTGYTDTQYF
TGTGCCAGCAGTTACCCGGTATGGCGGACAGGGTACACAGATACGCAGTATTTT
>NA|TRBD1|16|TRBJ1-6|TRBV6-1
CASSEAGGQNNSPLHF
TGTGCCAGCAGTGAAGCTGGGGGACAGAATAATTCACCCCTCCACTTT
>once|TRBD2|15|TRBJ2-3|TRBV30
CAWSVRAGRTDTQYF
TGTGCCTGGAGTGTACGAGCGGGACGCACAGATACGCAGTATTTT
>once|NA|11|TRBJ2-7|TRBV4-1
CASSQVNEQYF
TGCGCCAGCAGCCAAGTAAACGAGCAGTACTTC
>NA|TRBD1|16|TRBJ1-5|TRBV28
CASSPSTGWMDQPQHF
TGTGCCAGCAGTCCATCGACAGGGTGGATGGATCAGCCCCAGCATTTT
>NA|TRBD2|14|TRBJ2-3|TRBV6-4
CASSSGREADTQYF
TGTGCCAGCAGTAGCGGGAGAGAGGCAGATACGCAGTATTTT
>NA|NA|15|TRBJ2-7|TRBV9
CASSVVVASSYEQYF
TGTGCCAGCAGCGTAGTAGTAGCGAGCTCCTACGAGCAGTACTTC
>NA|TRBD1|17|TRBJ1-2|TRBV23-1
CASSPILTGGQSYGYTF
TGCGCCAGCAGTCCTATACTGACAGGGGGCCAGAGCTATGGCTACACCTTC
>NA|NA|17|TRBJ2-1|TRBV2
CASRPKGLADPYNEQFF
TGTGCCAGCAGACCTAAGGGTCTAGCAGATCCCTACAATGAGCAGTTCTTC
>NA|NA|16|TRBJ1-2|TRBV21-1
CASSKALTGYLYGYTF
TGTGCCAGCAGCAAAGCCTTGACAGGGTACCTCTATGGCTACACCTTC
>NA|TRBD1|16|TRBJ2-7|TRBV5-1
CASSLVLQGKPYEQYF
TGCGCCAGCAGCTTGGTTTTACAGGGGAAACCCTACGAGCAGTACTTC
>NA|TRBD1|20|TRBJ2-1|TRBV4-2
CASSQVRPFSRDSAYNEQFF
TGTGCCAGCAGCCAAGTTCGACCATTTTCTCGGGACAGCGCCTACAATGAGCAGTTCTTC
>NA|TRBD1|15|TRBJ2-3|TRBV28
CASSPRGQITDTQYF
TGTGCCAGCAGTCCCCGGGGACAGATCACAGATACGCAGTATTTT
>NA|NA|15|TRBJ1-4|TRBV28
CASSFLTGPNEKLFF
TGTGCCAGCAGTTTCCTGACGGGTCCGAATGAAAAACTGTTTTTT
>NA|NA|13|TRBJ2-5|TRBV12-3/TRBV12-4
CASSRRSQETQYF
TGTGCCAGCAGTCGGCGGTCTCAAGAGACCCAGTACTTC
>NA|NA|13|TRBJ2-7|TRBV5-1
CASSSTDSYEQYF
TGCGCCAGCAGCTCGACAGACTCCTACGAGCAGTACTTC
>NA|TRBD1|15|TRBJ1-2|TRBV5-1
CASSALGTGNYGYTF
TGCGCCAGCAGCGCGCTAGGGACAGGGAACTATGGCTACACCTTC
>NA|TRBD1|14|TRBJ1-2|TRBV29-1
CSVGDREIHYGYTF
TGCAGCGTCGGGGACAGGGAGATTCACTATGGCTACACCTTC
>NA|NA|13|TRBJ2-1|TRBV5-1
CASFGGPYNEQFF
TGCGCCAGCTTTGGCGGGCCCTACAATGAGCAGTTCTTC
>NA|NA|17|TRBJ2-1|TRBV5-1
CASSLTSLGRGNNEQFF
TGCGCCAGCAGCTTGACGAGCCTCGGACGGGGGAACAATGAGCAGTTCTTC
>NA|NA|15|TRBJ1-2|TRBV19
CASSMGTDSYYGYTF
TGTGCCAGTAGTATGGGAACCGACAGCTACTATGGCTACACCTTC
>NA|NA|14|TRBJ1-4|TRBV7-9
CASSSDRVDEKLFF
TGTGCCAGCAGTTCGGACAGAGTAGATGAAAAACTGTTTTTT
>NA|NA|12|TRBJ2-5|TRBV19
CASRQGGGTQYF
TGTGCCAGTAGACAGGGCGGGGGGACCCAGTACTTC
>NA|TRBD1|16|TRBJ2-3|TRBV6-5
CASSYAGGEYGDTQYF
TGTGCCAGCAGTTACGCAGGGGGCGAATACGGAGATACGCAGTATTTT
>NA|NA|13|TRBJ1-1|TRBV27
CAVGRERKTEAFF
TGTGCCGTCGGGAGGGAGCGGAAGACTGAAGCTTTCTTT
>NA|TRBD1|14|TRBJ1-2|TRBV27
CASRNGQGGIGYTF
TGTGCCAGCAGGAATGGACAGGGGGGGATTGGCTACACCTTC
>NA|NA|15|TRBJ2-7|TRBV13
CASSLRSRGLYEQYF
TGTGCCAGCAGCTTGAGGTCAAGAGGGTTGTACGAGCAGTACTTC